This paragraph reports one T cell receptor beta chain. The germline V gene encodes CDR1 GTSNPN and CDR2 SVGIG (reference sequence). The CDR3 loop spans 17 amino acids. V lost 2 bases to trimming and J lost 3 bases; unmatched junction nucleotides: 11. These data belong to a study of cytomegalovirus exposure and HLA in healthy donors. The study ran its PCR with 60 Vbeta and 13 Jbeta primers. This table comes from immunoSEQ multiplex PCR, and its TCRdb copy is limited to in-frame clones, with some not included. The repertoire holds around 150,000 clones, with around 78% as singletons. Source material: PBMCs. The chain employs TRBV30 and TRBJ1-5, with 9 bases aligning to TRBD1. This receptor was obtained from a woman in her forties in good health and CMV-seronegative. The CDR3, as DNA: TGTGCCTGGAGTCAAAAAAGGGGACAGGGTAACAATCAGCCCCAGCATTTT. It codes for CAWSQKRGQGNNQPQHF.